This T cell receptor (beta chain) was profiled in a study of blood T cell repertoires in COVID-19. The CDR3 spans 17 residues. The trim removed 0 bases at V and 7 bases at J, leaving 8 bases unmatched. Germline V lookup: CDR1 MNHEY, CDR2 SVGEGT. Clones were read by immunoSEQ multiplex PCR, and TCRdb kept only the in-frame ones, dropping some. The table shows around 180,000 clones, with more than 75% occurring only once. The TCR comes from a human donor in a cohort sampled during active COVID-19. The chain couples TRBV6-2 or TRBV6-3 to TRBJ2-1, with 11 bases lining up with TRBD2. The sample comprised peripheral blood. Here the CDR3 reads CASSYSLAGGPWNEQFF. The CDR3 DNA reads as TGTGCCAGCAGTTACTCGTTAGCGGGAGGGCCCTGGAATGAGCAGTTCTTC.